Below, one T cell receptor (beta chain) is given with its context. The target antigen is unknown. The protocol was immunoSEQ multiplex PCR, while the TCRdb copy is restricted to in-frame clones and leaves out a portion. The data contain about 12,000 clones, roughly 70% of them singletons. This entry is derived from a study of chemoradiotherapy in HPV16-positive cancers. In the study overall: Functional T-cell assays on two HPV16-positive patients' cells defined candidate HPV-specific clones and common TCR motifs.

The study's findings and limits: During treatment, candidate HPV-specific clones and E7-related motifs expanded in tumor. Functional assays defining HPV-specific T cells used only a couple of HPV16-positive patients. HPV-responsive T-cell expansion during chemoradiotherapy was linked to improved recurrence-free survival in HPV16-positive patients.

Germline-derived CDR1 and CDR2 are MRHNA and SNTAGT. The CDR3 loop spans 14 amino acids. Trimming shortened V by 2 bases and J by 3 bases, and 7 bases separated the two germline ends. The TCR comes from a human donor with HPV-associated anogenital cancer. V is TRBV6-4 and J is TRBJ2-2; D is unclear. The specimen was collected from a patient who underwent chemoradiotherapy. CDR3 amino acids: CASSDATDTGELFF. The DNA for the CDR3 is TGTGCCAGCAGTGACGCAACCGACACCGGGGAGCTGTTTTTT.